Below, 12 T cell receptor beta chains from the same sample are listed, as sequenced in a study of blood T cells in healthy people across ages. Next came a second PCR, run for about 6 to 11 cycles, which used a sample-barcoded 5' primer along with a J-beta primer mix. TCRdb re-analysed the 5' RACE reads in MiXCR, keeping a single row per CDR3 protein. This table holds 1.5 million to 2 million distinct CDR3 sequences, around half found once. Sequencing used blood. The receptors here all came from a woman aged 40 to 49 in good health.

The rearrangement uses TRBV6-1 and TRBJ2-1; 9 bases align to TRBD2. There are 17 residues in the CDR3. The J segment lost 8 bases and the V segment lost 0 bases, leaving 11 bases of the junction unmatched. The germline gives CDR1 MNHNS, CDR2 SASEGT. The CDR3 nucleotides read TGTGCCAGCAGTGAAGCGGGGGGCGGGAGGGGGCGCGATGAGCAGTTCTTC. This sequence encodes CASSEAGGGRGRDEQFF.

V is TRBV24-1 and J is TRBJ2-1; 8 nucleotides align to TRBD1. Germline V gene sequence: CDR1 KGHDR, CDR2 SFDVKD. The CDR3 is 14 amino acids. The V segment lost 3 bases and the J segment 9 bases; nucleotides outside the gene matches: 6. CDR3 sequence (DNA): TGTGCCACCAGTGATGCGACAGGGGCAACTGAGCAGTTCTTC. It translates to CATSDATGATEQFF.

The rearrangement links TRBV5-6 to TRBJ1-5, with D perhaps matching TRBD1 (5 bases). The CDR3 extends over 13 amino acids. Germline CDR1 SGHDT, CDR2 YYEEEE. Between the trimmed V and J ends, which lost 5 bases and 8 bases, there was a span of 14 bases. For the CDR3, the DNA is TGTGCCAGCAGTTACGGACCGGGGGAGCCCCAGCATTTT. Protein sequence: CASSYGPGEPQHF.

This clonotype was seen a few times. This chain connects TRBV4-2 to TRBJ2-1; D is unclear. The CDR3 runs to 20 residues. CDR1 and CDR2 (germline): LGHNA, YNFKEQ. Trimming stripped 4 bases from V and 0 bases from J, with 25 bases between. CDR3 DNA sequence: TGTGCCAGCAGCCTCGTACCCAGAGCCGAGGAGCCCATCTCCTACAATGAGCAGTTCTTC. Protein product: CASSLVPRAEEPISYNEQFF.

The chain links TRBV29-1 to TRBJ2-5; no clear D gene. TRBJ2-7 explains the end of the DNA better; the J call may be wrong. CDR3 length equals 13 residues. Germline V gene lookup returns CDR1 SQVTM and CDR2 ANQGSEA. The CDR3 DNA follows: TGCAGCGTTGAGGTCGGCAGGACCTACGAGCAGTACTTC. The encoded protein is CSVEVGRTYEQYF.

The chain joins TRBV7-6 to TRBJ2-7; no reliable D call. The germline CDR1 and CDR2 sequences are SGHVS and FNYEAQ. This CDR3 is 13 amino acids long. Trimming shortened V by 5 bases and J by 3 bases, and 11 bases separated the two germline ends. The CDR3 protein is CASSTTDGYEQYF. CDR3 DNA sequence: TGTGCCAGCAGCACAACGGACGGCTACGAGCAGTACTTC. Together with reference TRBV7-6 and TRBJ2-7, the CDR3 gives the full variable domain: GAGVSQSPRYKVTKRGQDVALRCDPISGHVSLYWYRQALGQGPEFLTYFNYEAQQDKSGLPNDRFSAERPEGSISTLTIQRTEQRDSAMYRCASSTTDGYEQYFGPGTRLTVT.

This chain uses TRBV7-2 with TRBJ2-7; D gene unclear. Germline loops: CDR1 SGHTA, CDR2 FQGNSA. The CDR3 is 15 amino acids. Trimming took 5 bases from V and 7 from J, leaving 21 bases between them. The CDR3 loop reads CASSPTIRSYNEQYF. The CDR3 nucleotides are TGTGCCAGCAGCCCGACCATCCGCTCCTACAATGAGCAGTACTTC.

Here the CDR3 reads CASRSPGTDTQYF. The CDR3 nucleotides read TGTGCCAGCAGAAGTCCGGGGACAGATACGCAGTATTTT. V and J are TRBV25-1 and TRBJ2-3, with D possibly TRBD2 on 5 matching bases. This CDR3 has 13 residues. The germline V and J ends were trimmed by 6 bases and 3 bases, with 10 bases remaining between them. CDR1 is MGHDK, CDR2 SYGVNS, per germline. The full variable domain, completed using reference TRBV25-1 and TRBJ2-3, is EADIYQTPRYLVIGTGKKITLECSQTMGHDKMYWYQQDPGMELHLIHYSYGVNSTEKGDLSSESTVSRIRTEHFPLTLESARPSHTSQYLCASRSPGTDTQYFGPGTRLTVL.

In DNA form, the CDR3 reads TGCAGTGCCCGGACAGTGAATCAGCCCCAGCATTTT. As protein: CSARTVNQPQHF. The chain combines TRBV20-1 with TRBJ1-5, with D possibly TRBD1 on 6 matching bases. This CDR3 is built from 12 residues. Germline V CDR1 and CDR2: DFQATT, SNEGSKA (reference sequence). V lost 6 bases and J lost 4, with 10 bases in between.

The genes are TRBV12-3 or TRBV12-4 and TRBJ2-3; TRBD2 matches at 10 bases. Losses at the gene ends were 5 bases for V and 4 bases for J; bases not matched to a gene: 9. The CDR3 has 16 amino acids. The CDR3 spells CASSLLAGAGADTQYF. Written as DNA, the CDR3 is TGTGCCAGCAGTCTCCTAGCGGGGGCCGGCGCAGATACGCAGTATTTT.

This clonotype occurred a few times. V gene TRBV6-1 combines with J gene TRBJ1-5, with a tentative D call TRBD1 (5 bases). Trimming removed 4 bases from V and 0 bases from J, with 22 bases in between. The CDR3 length is 19 residues. In germline, CDR1 is MNHNS, CDR2 SASEGT. CDR3 sequence reads: CASSGGRKIRGVSNQPQHF. The CDR3 bases are TGTGCCAGCAGTGGGGGCCGAAAAATAAGAGGGGTTAGCAATCAGCCCCAGCATTTT.

This clonotype was detected ten times or more. The gene calls are TRBV5-1 and TRBJ2-6; D is tentatively TRBD1 or TRBD2 (5 bases each). The V and J ends lost 4 bases and 0 bases respectively, with 8 bases between them. Germline loops: CDR1 SGHRS, CDR2 YFSETQ. The CDR3 covers 15 residues. CDR3 nucleotides: TGCGCCAGCAGCGGGGGTTCCTCTGGGGCCAACGTCCTGACTTTC. It is translated as CASSGGSSGANVLTF. The variable domain in full, with the rest retrieved from reference TRBV5-1 and TRBJ2-6, is KAGVTQTPRYLIKTRGQQVTLSCSPISGHRSVSWYQQTPGQGLQFLFEYFSETQRNKGNFPGRFSGRQFSNSRSEMNVSTLELGDSALYLCASSGGSSGANVLTFGAGSRLTVL.